This T cell receptor (beta chain) was captured by sequencing in a study of T cells expressing NK-cell markers. Study context: Within the sequenced cohort of eight donors, seven exhibited HCMV seropositivity and one was seronegative. Overall study results and limits: The study did not resolve the HCMV specificity of expanded NKG2C+ T cell clones. Of the CD8+ T cells in about 6 donors, roughly 1.0-7.5% belonged to dominant NKG2C+ clonotypes.

TCRdb processed the 5' RACE reads again and assigns one entry to each CDR3 protein, with no DNA. The data include fewer than 400,000 distinct CDR3 sequences; the top ten clones carry about 10%. In regard to this clonotype: The antigen remains unidentified.

Specimen: blood T cells: a sorted CD56 or NKG2C T cell subset, CD4+ or CD8+ T cells, or bulk PBMC T cells (not recorded which). The origin of this receptor is a woman in her 50s in good health.

CDR3 sequence: CSVGTGRLYGYTF. This rearrangement joins TRBV29-1 to TRBJ1-2; TCRdb's D call, TRBD1, is unchecked because there is no DNA. This CDR3 comprises 13 residues. The germline gives CDR1 SQVTM, CDR2 ANQGSEA.